One and the same sample provided the 24 T cell receptor beta chains below, sequenced in a study of blood T cell repertoires in COVID-19. Assay used: immunoSEQ multiplex PCR; TCRdb lists only in-frame clones, some missing. The sample holds 85,000 to 100,000 clones, 86% seen once. The sequenced sample consisted of peripheral blood. These TCRs come from a man aged 55-75 years with acute or convalescent COVID-19.

V and J are TRBV5-1 and TRBJ1-3; unclear D gene. The germline V gene encodes CDR1 SGHRS and CDR2 YFSETQ. Trimming took 0 bases from V and 4 from J, leaving 8 bases between them. This CDR3 is built from 14 residues. CDR3 sequence: CASSLAGFGNTIYF. DNA for the CDR3: TGCGCCAGCAGCTTGGCCGGGTTCGGAAACACCATATATTTT.

The chain is built from TRBV10-1 and TRBJ1-4; a possible D gene is TRBD1 (6 bases). The V end lost 4 bases, the J end lost 3 bases, and 9 bases lay between the germline ends. Germline lookup yields CDR1 WNHNN and CDR2 SYGVQD (reference sequence). The CDR3 length is 14 residues. The CDR3 reads CASSARGANEKLFF. The CDR3 DNA reads TGCGCCAGCAGTGCCAGGGGAGCTAATGAAAAACTGTTTTTT.

The gene calls are TRBV10-2 and TRBJ2-4, with 8 bases identical to TRBD1. Looked up from germline, CDR1 is WSHSY and CDR2 is SAAADI. The trim removed 3 bases at V and 0 bases at J, leaving 4 bases unmatched. The CDR3 covers 16 residues. In DNA, the CDR3 is TGCGCCAGCAGTGAACAGGGGGGAATAGCCAAAAACATTCAGTACTTC. This codes for CASSEQGGIAKNIQYF.

The CDR3 nucleotides read TGTGCCAGCAGCTGGACAGCGAACACCGGGGAGCTGTTTTTT. Its translation is CASSWTANTGELFF. The rearrangement joins TRBV7-2 to TRBJ2-2, with D tentatively TRBD1 (6 bases). CDR1 and CDR2 from the germline V gene are SGHTA and FQGNSA. The CDR3 length is 14 residues. V was trimmed by 4 bases and J by 0 bases, leaving 6 bases between them.

This clone was found a few times. In DNA, the CDR3 is TGTGCCAGCAGTTGGACAGGAATCATGAGGGACACTGAAGCTTTCTTT. Amino acid sequence: CASSWTGIMRDTEAFF. The V call is TRBV6-5, the J call TRBJ1-1; 7 positions agree with TRBD1. The CDR3 has 16 residues. V lost 4 bases to trimming and J lost 3 bases; unmatched junction nucleotides: 11. Germline assignment: CDR1 MNHEY and CDR2 SVGAGI.

In the case of this clone: In the same sample, other DNA sequences code for this CDR3. CDR3 amino acids: CAWSSGFTYEQYF. CDR3 coding DNA: TGTGCCTGGAGTTCAGGCTTCACCTACGAGCAGTACTTC. The V gene is TRBV30, the J gene TRBJ2-7; D not resolved. With 2 bases removed from V and 2 bases from J, the gap between germline ends came to 10 bases. Looked up from germline, CDR1 is GTSNPN and CDR2 is SVGIG (reference sequence). This CDR3 is 13 amino acids long.

V gene TRBV10-3 combines with J gene TRBJ2-1, with 11 bases aligning to TRBD2. The V gene's germline CDR1 is ENHRY and CDR2 SYGVKD. The J segment lost 7 bases and the V segment lost 5 bases, leaving 7 bases of the junction unmatched. The CDR3 consists of 15 residues. The CDR3 sequence is CAISSLAGDLNEQFF. The CDR3 DNA reads TGTGCCATCAGTTCACTAGCGGGAGATCTGAATGAGCAGTTCTTC.

The CDR3 reads CASSYPRRTDTQYF. The CDR3 DNA reads TGTGCCAGCAGTTACCCCAGGCGCACAGATACGCAGTATTTT. The gene calls are TRBV6-5 and TRBJ2-3; D call uncertain. V was cut by 2 bases and J by 1 base, with 7 bases left in between. Germline CDR1 MNHEY, CDR2 SVGAGI. The CDR3 has 14 residues.

The V gene is TRBV29-1, the J gene TRBJ2-3, with TRBD2 as a possible D gene (5 bases). From germline, CDR1 is SQVTM and CDR2 ANQGSEA. Trimming removed 6 bases at V and 6 bases at J, with 13 bases between. This CDR3 is 12 amino acids long. CDR3 coding DNA: TGCAGCGTAGAAAGGACTCCGGATACGCAGTATTTT. Translating gives CSVERTPDTQYF.

The rearrangement joins TRBV6-2 or TRBV6-3 to TRBJ2-3; 13 positions match TRBD2. J was trimmed by 5 bases and V by 6 bases; bases with no gene match: 11. Germline assignment: CDR1 MNHEY and CDR2 SVGEGT. This CDR3 is 17 amino acids long. The CDR3 reads CASSPGLAGVRRDTQYF. In DNA, the CDR3 is TGTGCCAGCAGCCCTGGACTAGCGGGAGTACGAAGAGATACGCAGTATTTT.

The J gene is TRBJ2-1, the V gene TRBV7-2; 8 bases fit TRBD2. Germline V gene lookup returns CDR1 SGHTA and CDR2 FQGNSA. CDR3 length: 16 amino acids. V lost 4 bases and J lost 9; bases outside the gene matches: 14. The CDR3 reads CASSSSPGTSRREQFF. CDR3 bases: TGTGCCAGCAGCTCGTCCCCCGGGACTAGTCGTCGTGAGCAGTTCTTC.

The chain employs TRBV29-1 and TRBJ2-7; D might be TRBD2 (5 bases). The V end was cut by 4 bases, the J end by 3 bases, with 10 bases between. The CDR3 sequence is 12 residues long. Germline assignment: CDR1 SQVTM and CDR2 ANQGSEA. In DNA, the CDR3 is TGCAGCGTTGTAAAGGCGGGCTACGAGCAGTACTTC. Protein: CSVVKAGYEQYF.

This chain connects TRBV5-1 to TRBJ2-1, with TRBD2 matching over 7 bases. V dropped 0 bases and J dropped 7; count of bases not matched to a gene: 4. The CDR3 has 14 amino acids. The germline V gene has CDR1 SGHRS and CDR2 YFSETQ. The DNA for the CDR3 is TGCGCCAGCAGCTTGGCTTCCGGGGGGAATGAGCAGTTCTTC. It translates to CASSLASGGNEQFF.

J is TRBJ2-1 and V is TRBV6-5, with 7 bases aligning to TRBD2. CDR3 length: 15 amino acids. In germline, CDR1 is MNHEY, CDR2 SVGAGI. After removal of 5 bases from V and 5 bases from J, the junction contained 9 bases not matched to a gene. CDR3: CASSRGRVSDNEQFF. The CDR3 DNA follows: TGTGCCAGCAGTCGGGGGAGGGTCTCAGACAATGAGCAGTTCTTC.

CDR3 sequence (DNA): TGCGCCAGCAGCTTGGAGACCCAGGGCCTGACTGAAGCTTTCTTT. It is translated as CASSLETQGLTEAFF. The rearrangement links TRBV5-1 to TRBJ1-1, with D perhaps TRBD1 (5 bases). Trimming stripped 0 bases from V and 5 bases from J, with 14 bases between. Germline V CDR1 and CDR2: SGHRS, YFSETQ. This CDR3 has 15 residues.

The chain's CDR3 is CASSPRRGTGQGLSPLHF. The CDR3 nucleotides read TGTGCCAGCAGTCCCAGACGGGGGACGGGACAGGGGCTATCACCCCTCCACTTT. The chain combines TRBV6-6 with TRBJ1-6; TRBD1 aligns across 10 bases. The trim removed 5 bases at V and 10 bases at J, leaving 17 bases unmatched. This CDR3 is 18 amino acids long. Per germline, CDR1 MNHNY and CDR2 SVGAGI (reference sequence).

The rearrangement uses TRBV7-8 and TRBJ1-5; D is perhaps TRBD1 (6 bases). Deletions cut 1 base from V and 7 bases from J, with 17 bases between. Per germline, CDR1 SGHVS and CDR2 FQNEAQ. The CDR3 consists of 16 residues. The CDR3 loop is CASSLVGGARGQPQHF. CDR3 sequence (DNA): TGTGCCAGCAGCTTAGTTGGGGGGGCCAGGGGACAGCCCCAGCATTTT. Looking up the rest from reference TRBV7-8 and TRBJ1-5 gives the full variable domain: GAGVSQSPRYKVAKRGQDVALRCDPISGHVSLFWYQQALGQGPEFLTYFQNEAQLDKSGLPSDRFFAERPEGSVSTLKIQRTQQEDSAVYLCASSLVGGARGQPQHFGDGTRLSIL.

The chain has TRBV7-9 and TRBJ1-6; D call uncertain. This CDR3 contains 14 residues. V was cut by 4 bases and J by 7 bases, with 11 bases left in between. Germline CDR1 and CDR2: SEHNR and FQNEAQ (reference sequence). Written as DNA, the CDR3 is TGTGCCAGCAGCTCTCGTGGCGGAAATTCACCCCTCCACTTT. Residues: CASSSRGGNSPLHF. The whole variable domain, filled in from reference TRBV7-9 and TRBJ1-6, reads DTGVSQNPRHKITKRGQNVTFRCDPISEHNRLYWYRQTLGQGPEFLTYFQNEAQLEKSRLLSDRFSAERPKGSFSTLEIQRTEQGDSAMYLCASSSRGGNSPLHFGNGTRLTVT.

This CDR3 reads CASSYPLGGGNTEAFF. CDR3 coding DNA: TGTGCCAGCAGTTACCCACTGGGGGGAGGGAACACTGAAGCTTTCTTT. This chain joins TRBV6-2 or TRBV6-3 and TRBJ1-1; tentatively, D is TRBD1 (5 bases). From germline, CDR1 is MNHEY and CDR2 SVGEGT. The CDR3 sequence is 16 residues long. The V gene lost 2 bases and the J gene lost 1 base, with 14 bases spanning the gap.

This chain joins TRBV5-1 and TRBJ1-4; 10 bases align to TRBD1. Germline V gene data show CDR1 as SGHRS and CDR2 as YFSETQ. V lost 4 bases to trimming and J lost 0 bases; unmatched junction nucleotides: 6. The CDR3 has 17 residues. CDR3 region: CASSRGQGSPTNEKLFF. In DNA form, the CDR3 reads TGCGCCAGCAGCAGGGGACAGGGGTCTCCAACTAATGAAAAACTGTTTTTT.

A few counts support this clone. In nucleotides, the CDR3 is TGTGCCAGTAGGACTAGCGGCACAGATACGCAGTATTTT. Translating it yields CASRTSGTDTQYF. This chain links TRBV19 with TRBJ2-3; the match to TRBD2 covers 8 bases. The germline CDR1 and CDR2 sequences are LNHDA and SQIVND (reference sequence). Losses at the gene ends were 6 bases for V and 1 base for J; bases not matched to a gene: 0. CDR3 length: 13 amino acids.

This clone appeared a single time. This sequence joins TRBV6-5 and TRBJ1-1; D is ambiguous. CDR1 MNHEY and CDR2 SVGAGI come from the germline V gene. The CDR3 is 13 amino acids. V lost 7 bases to trimming and J lost 1 base, with 10 bases between them. The CDR3 DNA reads TGTGCCAGCAAAGAGAGCGGGAACACTGAAGCTTTCTTT. It is translated as CASKESGNTEAFF.

The chain combines TRBV18 with TRBJ1-4; D might be TRBD1 (6 bases). This CDR3 contains 16 residues. Germline lookup yields CDR1 KGHSH and CDR2 LQKENI. Between the trimmed V and J ends, which lost 1 base and 4 bases, there was a span of 13 bases. This CDR3 is CASSPRGDRINEKLFF. CDR3 bases: TGTGCCAGCTCACCACGAGGAGACAGGATTAATGAAAAACTGTTTTTT. The full variable domain, completed using reference TRBV18 and TRBJ1-4, is NAGVMQNPRHLVRRRGQEARLRCSPMKGHSHVYWYRQLPEEGLKFMVYLQKENIIDESGMPKERFSAEFPKEGPSILRIQQVVRGDSAAYFCASSPRGDRINEKLFFGSGTQLSVL.

The chain couples TRBV6-6 to TRBJ1-1; no clear D gene. Trimming left V 2 bases short and J 6 bases short, with 7 bases between. Germline CDR1 is MNHNY and CDR2 is SVGAGI (reference sequence). The CDR3 runs 12 residues. CDR3 amino acids: CASSYPLAEAFF. The CDR3 DNA reads TGTGCCAGCAGTTACCCCCTCGCTGAAGCTTTCTTT.